This is a list of T cell receptor beta chains from one sample in a study of T cell repertoires in cytomegalovirus infection. TCRdb redid the calling of the reads with MiXCR, one entry per CDR3 protein. The data hold 100,000 to 150,000 distinct CDR3 sequences, with over 30% observed a single time. These receptors are not linked to any known antigen. The sample in question was CD8+ T cells from cultured PBMCs, obtained from culture after CMV antigen stimulation. These receptor sequences come from a human donor in good health (CMV status not recorded). Some clones in this sample may be carry-over from other donors' samples. Both conserved end residues are part of each CDR3. Each record gives: V gene, clone size, J gene, D gene, CDR3 DNA, CDR3 protein. The D gene is left open where the match is weak. The listing skips clone size in some rows; elsewhere it reads once, few, many or a size class.

v_call: TRBV11-3; clone_size: few; j_call: TRBJ2-2; d_call: .; cdr3_nt: TGTGCCAGCAGCCCAAGTCCCGGGGCCGGGGAGCTGTTTTTT; cdr3_aa: CASSPSPGAGELFF
v_call: TRBV6-1; clone_size: .; j_call: TRBJ2-1; d_call: TRBD1; cdr3_nt: TGTGCCAGCAGTGCTCTCGGGACAGGGGTTTGGGCCGTTAACAATGAGCAGTTCTTC; cdr3_aa: CASSALGTGVWAVNNEQFF
v_call: TRBV6-6; clone_size: .; j_call: TRBJ1-4; d_call: .; cdr3_nt: TGTGCCAGCAGTTACCCCCGGGGGCGGACTAATGAAAAACTGTTTTTT; cdr3_aa: CASSYPRGRTNEKLFF
v_call: TRBV6-5; clone_size: .; j_call: TRBJ1-4; d_call: .; cdr3_nt: TGTGCCAGCAGTAAACGGACCCTCGAGGGTAATGAAAAACTGTTTTTT; cdr3_aa: CASSKRTLEGNEKLFF
v_call: TRBV7-2; clone_size: .; j_call: TRBJ1-6; d_call: TRBD1; cdr3_nt: TGTGCCAGCAGCTTAGATCCAGGGGGCGAATGGAATTCACCCCTCCACTTT; cdr3_aa: CASSLDPGGEWNSPLHF
v_call: TRBV7-6; clone_size: few; j_call: TRBJ2-1; d_call: .; cdr3_nt: TGTGCCAGCAGCTTGGCCGGGTATGAGCAGTTCTTC; cdr3_aa: CASSLAGYEQFF
v_call: TRBV9; clone_size: .; j_call: TRBJ1-1; d_call: .; cdr3_nt: TGTGCCAGCAGCGTAGGTGGGGGCGCCGGGGAAGCTTTCTTT; cdr3_aa: CASSVGGGAGEAFF
v_call: TRBV7-6; clone_size: many; j_call: TRBJ2-1; d_call: .; cdr3_nt: TGTGCCAGCAGTAGGGGGGCAGGCGGCATATCCTACAATGAGCAGTTCTTC; cdr3_aa: CASSRGAGGISYNEQFF
v_call: TRBV27; clone_size: many; j_call: TRBJ2-3; d_call: TRBD2; cdr3_nt: TGTGCCAGCAGTTTATCGGGACTAGCACTCAGCACAGATACGCAGTATTTT; cdr3_aa: CASSLSGLALSTDTQYF
v_call: TRBV7-6; clone_size: few; j_call: TRBJ1-6; d_call: TRBD1; cdr3_nt: TGTGCCAGCAGCTTGTCGACAGGGGGCTTGTATAATTCACCCCTCCACTTT; cdr3_aa: CASSLSTGGLYNSPLHF
v_call: TRBV6-2/TRBV6-3; clone_size: .; j_call: TRBJ1-2; d_call: TRBD1; cdr3_nt: TGTGCCAGCAGTTACGACCCCCGGGACAGGGACTACGGCTACACCTTC; cdr3_aa: CASSYDPRDRDYGYTF
v_call: TRBV7-9; clone_size: few; j_call: TRBJ1-1; d_call: .; cdr3_nt: TGTGCCAGCAGCTTATTTGGGGAGGATAGGGCAGAAGCTTTCTTT; cdr3_aa: CASSLFGEDRAEAFF
v_call: TRBV4-3; clone_size: .; j_call: TRBJ2-5; d_call: TRBD2; cdr3_nt: TGCGCCAGCAGCCAAGGGGTAGCGGGGGGACTCCAAGAGACCCAGTACTTC; cdr3_aa: CASSQGVAGGLQETQYF
v_call: TRBV27; clone_size: few; j_call: TRBJ2-1; d_call: TRBD2; cdr3_nt: TGTGCCAGCAGTCCTGACCTGACTAGCGGGGTTTTCAATGAGCAGTTCTTC; cdr3_aa: CASSPDLTSGVFNEQFF
v_call: TRBV28; clone_size: few; j_call: TRBJ2-3; d_call: TRBD1; cdr3_nt: TGTGCCAGCAGTCTTCGGGACAGGGTCACAGATACGCAGTATTTT; cdr3_aa: CASSLRDRVTDTQYF
v_call: TRBV5-6; clone_size: .; j_call: TRBJ2-7; d_call: .; cdr3_nt: TGTGCCAGCAGCGACCAGAACAGATACGAGCAGTACTTC; cdr3_aa: CASSDQNRYEQYF
v_call: TRBV6-2/TRBV6-3; clone_size: .; j_call: TRBJ1-2; d_call: TRBD1; cdr3_nt: TGTGCCAGCAGTTCTTACACAGGGGACGACTATGGCTACACCTTC; cdr3_aa: CASSSYTGDDYGYTF
v_call: TRBV7-9; clone_size: .; j_call: TRBJ2-7; d_call: .; cdr3_nt: TGTGCCAGCAGCTTAGAGGCTGAACCCTACGAGCAGTACTTC; cdr3_aa: CASSLEAEPYEQYF
v_call: TRBV6-2/TRBV6-3; clone_size: .; j_call: TRBJ1-1; d_call: .; cdr3_nt: TGTGCCAGCAGTTACTCGATAGACTTGAACACTGAAGCTTTCTTT; cdr3_aa: CASSYSIDLNTEAFF
v_call: TRBV2; clone_size: few; j_call: TRBJ1-1; d_call: .; cdr3_nt: TGTGCCAGCAGTGAATCAGCGTTTACCACTGAAGCTTTCTTT; cdr3_aa: CASSESAFTTEAFF
v_call: TRBV7-2; clone_size: many; j_call: TRBJ2-5; d_call: TRBD1; cdr3_nt: TGTGCCAGCAGCCGAAGGGACAGGGGGATTGAGACCCAGTACTTC; cdr3_aa: CASSRRDRGIETQYF
v_call: TRBV2; clone_size: .; j_call: TRBJ2-1; d_call: .; cdr3_nt: TGTGCCAGCATGGGGGACCCCTACAATGAGCAGTTCTTC; cdr3_aa: CASMGDPYNEQFF
v_call: TRBV28; clone_size: few; j_call: TRBJ2-7; d_call: .; cdr3_nt: TGTGCCACCCGAGGGGACGCCTACGAGCAGTACTTC; cdr3_aa: CATRGDAYEQYF
v_call: TRBV7-6; clone_size: .; j_call: TRBJ2-7; d_call: .; cdr3_nt: TGTGCCAGCAGCTTAATCGGGAATCCCTACGAGCAGTACTTC; cdr3_aa: CASSLIGNPYEQYF
v_call: TRBV6-6; clone_size: .; j_call: TRBJ1-5; d_call: .; cdr3_nt: TGTGCCAGCAGTTGGGGGGGAAGTAGCAATCAGCCCCAGCATTTT; cdr3_aa: CASSWGGSSNQPQHF
v_call: TRBV7-9; clone_size: few; j_call: TRBJ2-1; d_call: TRBD2; cdr3_nt: TGTGCCAGCAGCCCACCCGGGACTAGCGGATTCTACAATGAGCAGTTCTTC; cdr3_aa: CASSPPGTSGFYNEQFF
v_call: TRBV28; clone_size: .; j_call: TRBJ1-1; d_call: .; cdr3_nt: TGTGCCACCAGGAGAATGGCTGAAGCTTTCTTT; cdr3_aa: CATRRMAEAFF